This TCR beta chain is from a study of CXCR3-negative and CXCR3-positive naive CD8 T cells. Study background: Some 150 million TRB reads in total, about 1.5 +/- 0.3 million per library. Study outcomes and limitations: TRBV-TRBJ usage was alike in naive CXCR3-negative and CXCR3-positive cells but differed in memory cells.

Triplicate sorts of roughly 300,000 cells per CD8+ subset. A note on this clonotype: Antigen specificity is unknown.

CDR3 length: 15 residues. Through 5' RACE with UMI labels, the TRB cDNA libraries were prepared. TCRdb reprocessed the 5' RACE reads, with one entry per CDR3 protein and no DNA. This listing includes just under 45,000 distinct CDR3 sequences. The V gene is TRBV21-1, the J gene TRBJ2-1. TRBV21-1 counts as a pseudogene. The specimen sequenced was memory CD8+ T cells from blood. The clonotype was recovered from a human donor in good health. Some clones in this sample may be carry-over from other donors' samples. CDR3 loop: CASSKDGSTYNEQFF.